This is a list of T cell receptor beta chains from one sample in a study of shared clonotypes between healthy human individuals. Libraries were prepared by immunoSEQ multiplex PCR; TCRdb keeps only in-frame clonotypes and omits some of them. Of about 1.5 million clones in the sample, roughly 96% were seen once. The specimen sequenced was naive CD4+ T cells sorted from blood. These receptors originate from a man aged 25 to 40 in good health. Both conserved end residues are part of each CDR3. D genes are given only for firm matches. The size field is filled for only some rows; it gives once, few, many or a size class.

length,J,size,D,V,CDR3
14,TRBJ2-7,.,TRBD2,TRBV28,CASCPSGTPYEQYF
11,TRBJ2-2,once,.,TRBV20-1,CSARGARELFF
15,TRBJ2-3,.,.,TRBV28,CASSLSGLPKDTQYF
15,TRBJ1-1,.,.,TRBV5-1,CASSLGIRTHTEAFF
17,TRBJ2-3,.,.,TRBV5-1,CASSLALLATQPDTQYF
12,TRBJ2-7,.,.,TRBV2,CASSLAIYEQYF
13,TRBJ1-1,.,.,TRBV29-1,CSVEGQVGTEAFF
14,TRBJ2-5,.,TRBD1,TRBV9,CASSRRQGKETQYF
17,TRBJ2-7,.,TRBD1,TRBV7-2,CASSLTFTGTGEHEQYF
13,TRBJ2-1,.,.,TRBV14,CASSQVIGNRQFF
15,TRBJ2-2,.,.,TRBV7-3,CASARDGSNTGELFF
13,TRBJ1-2,.,.,TRBV2,CASRAQENYGYTF
13,TRBJ2-5,.,.,TRBV29-1,CSVGARLKETQYF
15,TRBJ2-1,once,TRBD2,TRBV10-1,CASSGLAGGTNEQFF
17,TRBJ2-3,once,TRBD2,TRBV4-3,CASSQDGREGGTDTQYF
13,TRBJ1-1,.,TRBD1,TRBV6-4,CASSAQGATEAFF
15,TRBJ1-1,.,.,TRBV7-2,CASSLASGMNTEAFF
17,TRBJ2-7,.,TRBD2,TRBV4-3,CASSQRLGLAGVYEQYF
14,TRBJ2-1,.,.,TRBV11-2,CASSRRDAGNEQFF
18,TRBJ1-5,.,TRBD1,TRBV27,CASSPGTGDPRGNQPQHF
17,TRBJ2-7,.,.,TRBV10-2,CASSDRGRRHNTYEQYF
16,TRBJ2-5,.,.,TRBV10-3,CAISGGQPGKSETQYF
13,TRBJ2-7,.,.,TRBV27,CASSLQGPYEQYF
14,TRBJ1-1,.,.,TRBV21-1,CATLRDSQNTEAFF
15,TRBJ2-1,.,TRBD2,TRBV13,CASSSTSGRAYEQFF
17,TRBJ1-2,.,TRBD1,TRBV28,CASSFPRTGQGYYGYTF
14,TRBJ2-7,.,.,TRBV5-1,CASRRSGTIYEQYF
16,TRBJ2-2,.,TRBD2,TRBV4-1,CASSSGLAENTGELFF
14,TRBJ1-1,.,.,TRBV5-1,CASSRGSGGTEAFF
15,TRBJ2-7,once,.,TRBV7-6,CASSRQGEGAYEQYF
12,TRBJ1-5,.,.,TRBV28,CASSLPGPTQHF
17,TRBJ2-3,.,TRBD2,TRBV19,CASSMTGAGGFVDTQYF